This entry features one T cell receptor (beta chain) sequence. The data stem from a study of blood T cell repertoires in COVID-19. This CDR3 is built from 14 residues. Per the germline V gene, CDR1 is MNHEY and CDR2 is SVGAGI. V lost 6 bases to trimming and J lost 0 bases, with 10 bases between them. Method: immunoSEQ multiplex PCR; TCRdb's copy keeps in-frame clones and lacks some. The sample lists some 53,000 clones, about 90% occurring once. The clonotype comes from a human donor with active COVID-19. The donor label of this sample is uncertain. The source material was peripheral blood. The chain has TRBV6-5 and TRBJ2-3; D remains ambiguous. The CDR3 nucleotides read TGTGCCAGCAGATCCGGGTGGAGCACAGATACGCAGTATTTT. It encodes CASRSGWSTDTQYF.